Included here is one TCR beta chain sequence, with context. The data were obtained in a study of blood T cell repertoires in COVID-19. Whole-study context: There were acute and convalescent COVID-19 samples, and they came from the United States, Italy and Spain. Sources were T cells, B-cell-depleted T cells, or PBMCs; the material itself was cDNA or gDNA.

Per the authors' pipeline: The authors estimated nucleated cell counts from reference gene primer amplification. Clones were read by immunoSEQ multiplex PCR, and TCRdb kept only the in-frame ones, dropping some. The DNA gave D and trimming, while V, J and clone size come from that table. The sample has roughly 230,000 clones; 84% are singletons. Germline CDR1 reads SGHNT; CDR2 reads YYREEE (reference sequence). Trimming cost V 0 bases and J 5 bases, with 6 bases left between them. The CDR3 runs 13 residues. The chain has TRBV5-4 and TRBJ2-1; D uncertain. This sequence was found in a man in his fifties or sixties with acute or convalescent COVID-19. The sequenced sample consisted of peripheral blood. The CDR3 here is CASSLGRNNEQFF. CDR3 sequence (DNA): TGTGCCAGCAGCTTGGGGCGGAACAATGAGCAGTTCTTC.